This TCR beta chain was found in a study of T cell responses to AZD1222 COVID-19 vaccine (dated by TCRdb to about 2021). General notes on the study: AZD1222 recipients given second doses at about 4 weeks or at about 12 weeks were pooled, since spike-specific TCR depth and breadth were not found to differ between the two schedules. A total of around 240 trial participants underwent TCR sequencing, of whom roughly 210 had received two doses of AZD1222 and around 26 had received two doses of the MenACWY control vaccine. Enrollment into the trials was organized by age into subgroups of 18-55, 56-69 and 70-plus years, and those subgroups contained approximately 150, 30 and 60 TCR-sequenced participants, respectively.

CDR3 length: 16 amino acids, cysteine to phenylalanine. The only DNA kept is the CDR3, 48 bases in frame from the first base. The germline V gene encodes CDR1 LGHNA and CDR2 YNFKEQ. V is clipped by 1 base and J by 0 bases, and the sequence between their germline boundaries is 10 bases long. The time point label corresponds to: baseline before first vaccination. The vaccinee samples were drawn from two UK trials, COV001 and COV002, one of which was a single-blind randomized controlled phase 2/3 trial testing AZD1222 (ChAdOx1 nCoV-19) in healthy adults. For TCRbeta chain sequencing, PBMC samples from trial participants were taken at day 0 and at day 28 after the second dose. The CDR3 regions of human TCRbeta chains were analyzed by immunosequencing. From the authors' description of their analysis: Repertoire TCRs were checked for matches against a reference library of SARS-CoV-2-specific TCRs that had been generated using the MIRA antigen-specificity platform. Breadth was defined as the fraction of unique TCRs that were SARS-CoV-2-associated, and depth was defined as the fraction of total T cells that were SARS-CoV-2-associated. Using the MIRA data, each spike-specific TCR was assigned both to the spike region to which the TCR was reactive and to a CD4 or CD8 class. Log10-transformed breadth and depth values were compared by one-way ANOVA with Sidak's multiple comparisons tests. Here the immuneACCESS table is served through TCRdb, limited to in-frame sequences with V and J called. Missing clones are a known gap in these copies; in checked studies unresolved V genes cover under half, and the rest lacks a known reason. From that table come the V and J calls and clone size; the DNA was used to work out D and trimming. Present in this sample are some 120,000 clones, approximately 88% of which were seen just once. 4.2% of the sample goes to the ten largest clones.

About this clone: It lacks a known antigen. No much larger clonotype is one base removed from it; base qualities were not supplied.

Broad study findings and their caveats: Conclusions about previously exposed vaccinees are limited because only six or seven AZD1222 recipients were SARS-CoV-2 seropositive at baseline. A significant rise in spike-specific TCR breadth and depth was observed after two AZD1222 doses relative to day 0 and relative to MenACWY recipients. Most participants were white British and females outnumbered males, and the authors suggested that clonal diversity may have been underestimated. The 56-69-year group was small, and its depth increase did not reach significance, likely because of low power. Because no samples from the day 14 peak response were available, repertoires could be characterized only after the peak T cell response. The whole spike protein was spanned by vaccine-associated CD4 TCRs, and dominant responses were seen in regions 160-218 and 743-854. Epitopes outside the regions mutated in the B.1.351 and B.1.1.7 variants were reportedly recognized by nearly half of the unique spike-specific TCRs.

The sequence is built from TRBV4-2 and TRBJ1-5; the D segment cannot be called with confidence. The source is an adult in good health. Sample: peripheral blood, taken on day 0 of AZD1222 vaccination. The DNA sequence is given as TGTGCCAGCAGCCAAGGTTGGGGAGATAGCAATCAGCCCCAGCATTTT. This yields the protein CASSQGWGDSNQPQHF.